A selection of T cell receptor beta chains follows, all from one sample in a study of T cells in Graves' hyperthyroidism and ophthalmopathy. MiXCR, applied by TCRdb to the multiplex PCR reads, yields one record per CDR3 protein. There are a few hundred thousand distinct CDR3 sequences in the sample; about a sixth occur only once, and about a quarter lies in the top ten. Sequencing was performed on blood. The receptors here all came from a woman younger than 30 with Graves' hyperthyroidism that later progressed to Graves' ophthalmopathy. Both conserved end residues are part of each CDR3. A D gene is named only where the DNA matches it firmly. Rows give clone size only sometimes, using once, few, many, or a class for an expanded clone.

j_gene,v_gene,abundance,d_gene,CDR3aa,CDR3nt
TRBJ2-1,TRBV5-1,few,NA,CASSLSLTMGEQFF,TGCGCCAGCAGCTTGAGCTTGACTATGGGTGAGCAGTTCTTC
TRBJ2-1,TRBV7-2,many,NA,CASKPSQSYNEQFF,TGTGCCAGCAAGCCCTCACAGAGCTACAATGAGCAGTTCTTC
TRBJ2-1,TRBV7-9,many,NA,CASSPAPRGSYNEQFF,TGTGCCAGCAGCCCGGCCCCCAGGGGCTCCTACAATGAGCAGTTCTTC
TRBJ2-3,TRBV7-8,NA,TRBD2,CASSWTLAGSTDTQYF,TGTGCCAGCAGCTGGACCTTAGCGGGTAGCACAGATACGCAGTATTTT
TRBJ2-7,TRBV2,many,TRBD2,CASSENSGGGRSEQYF,TGTGCCAGCAGTGAAAATTCGGGCGGGGGGCGGTCCGAGCAGTACTTC
TRBJ2-2,TRBV4-3,NA,NA,CASSQDPLRTGELFF,TGCGCCAGCAGCCAAGATCCCCTAAGAACCGGGGAGCTGTTTTTT
TRBJ2-2,TRBV11-2,few,NA,CASSSMTGNTGELFF,TGTGCCAGCAGCTCTATGACAGGGAACACCGGGGAGCTGTTTTTT
TRBJ2-2,TRBV6-2/TRBV6-3,NA,NA,CASSYSNRAGELFF,TGTGCCAGCAGTTACTCGAATCGAGCCGGGGAGCTGTTTTTT
TRBJ2-2,TRBV6-1,many,NA,CASGIGEVGELFF,TGTGCCAGCGGTATTGGAGAGGTCGGGGAGCTGTTTTTT
TRBJ1-1,TRBV13,NA,NA,CASSLATLNTEAFF,TGTGCCAGCAGCTTAGCGACCCTTAACACTGAAGCTTTCTTT
TRBJ2-2,TRBV13,few,TRBD2,CASSSGLEDTGELFF,TGTGCCAGCAGCTCCGGACTAGAAGACACCGGGGAGCTGTTTTTT
TRBJ2-5,TRBV2,many,NA,CASGQFQETQYF,TGTGCCAGCGGACAGTTCCAAGAGACCCAGTACTTC
TRBJ2-3,TRBV12-3/TRBV12-4,many,TRBD2,CASSPYRLARETDTQYF,TGTGCCAGCAGTCCCTACCGACTAGCGCGAGAGACAGATACGCAGTATTTT
TRBJ2-7,TRBV6-2/TRBV6-3,few,NA,CASSSSGSEQYF,TGTGCCAGCAGTTCCTCAGGGTCCGAGCAGTACTTC
TRBJ1-1,TRBV9,few,NA,CASSVGEGGGYTEAFF,TGTGCCAGCAGCGTAGGGGAAGGGGGTGGATACACTGAAGCTTTCTTT
TRBJ2-3,TRBV28,many,TRBD2,CASSRNRLAGAADTQYF,TGTGCCAGCAGTCGAAACCGACTAGCGGGAGCGGCAGATACGCAGTATTTT
TRBJ2-3,TRBV28,NA,NA,CASSPRTTSTDTQYF,TGTGCCAGCAGCCCCAGGACAACTAGCACAGATACGCAGTATTTT
TRBJ1-2,TRBV27,many,NA,CASSEQGYGYTF,TGTGCCAGCAGTGAACAGGGATATGGCTACACCTTC
TRBJ2-7,TRBV14,NA,NA,CASSLPGGDEQYF,TGTGCCAGCAGTCTACCCGGTGGGGACGAGCAGTACTTC
TRBJ2-7,TRBV3-1,many,NA,CASSQDWYYEQYF,TGTGCCAGCAGCCAAGATTGGTACTACGAGCAGTACTTC
TRBJ2-2,TRBV20-1,few,TRBD2,CSARDYSGRAGGELFF,TGCAGTGCTAGAGATTATAGCGGGAGGGCCGGCGGGGAGCTGTTTTTT
TRBJ2-6,TRBV11-2,many,TRBD2,CASSSERLAGGLGANVLTF,TGTGCCAGCAGCTCTGAACGACTAGCGGGAGGGCTAGGGGCCAACGTCCTGACTTTC
TRBJ1-2,TRBV2,many,TRBD1,CASSVDRDGGYTF,TGTGCCAGCAGCGTAGACAGGGATGGTGGCTACACCTTC
TRBJ1-2,TRBV28,many,TRBD1,CASNRQGLYGYTF,TGTGCCAGCAACCGACAGGGCCTCTATGGCTACACCTTC
TRBJ2-7,TRBV4-1,NA,NA,CASSQVLVSYEQYF,TGCGCCAGCAGCCAAGTGTTAGTCTCCTACGAGCAGTACTTC
TRBJ2-1,TRBV30,few,TRBD2,CAWSVRIAGKNEQFF,TGTGCCTGGAGTGTACGTATAGCGGGGAAAAATGAGCAGTTCTTC
TRBJ1-5,TRBV19,NA,NA,CASKGRNSNQPQHF,TGTGCCAGTAAAGGAAGGAATAGCAATCAGCCCCAGCATTTT
TRBJ2-5,TRBV7-2,NA,NA,CASSLAAGEETQYF,TGTGCCAGCAGCTTAGCGGCAGGGGAAGAGACCCAGTACTTC
TRBJ2-2,TRBV7-2,NA,NA,CASSLVESTGELFF,TGTGCCAGCAGCTTAGTTGAATCCACCGGGGAGCTGTTTTTT
TRBJ2-1,TRBV28,many,NA,CASSPRTETYNEQFF,TGTGCCAGCAGTCCCAGGACAGAGACCTACAATGAGCAGTTCTTC
TRBJ1-2,TRBV20-1,many,NA,CSASGGSYGYTF,TGCAGTGCTAGCGGCGGGAGCTATGGCTACACCTTC
TRBJ2-7,TRBV20-1,NA,TRBD1,CSAGILQGNEQYF,TGCAGTGCTGGAATACTACAGGGGAACGAGCAGTACTTC
TRBJ1-1,TRBV6-1,many,NA,CASSRGQLGFVNTEAFF,TGTGCCAGCAGCAGAGGACAACTTGGATTCGTGAACACTGAAGCTTTCTTT
TRBJ1-1,TRBV28,many,NA,CASSFRDRPNTEAFF,TGTGCCAGCAGTTTTAGGGACCGTCCGAACACTGAAGCTTTCTTT
TRBJ2-2,TRBV24-1,once,NA,CATSDFRAYTGELFF,TGTGCCACCAGTGATTTCAGGGCTTACACCGGGGAGCTGTTTTTT
TRBJ2-7,TRBV12-3/TRBV12-4,many,TRBD2,CASSWEGSYYEQYF,TGTGCCAGCAGCTGGGAGGGGAGCTACTACGAGCAGTACTTC
TRBJ2-7,TRBV13,many,NA,CASSFSERSYEQYF,TGTGCCAGCAGCTTTTCCGAGCGCTCCTACGAGCAGTACTTC
TRBJ1-5,TRBV7-8,many,TRBD1,CASSPTGGDQPQHF,TGTGCCAGCAGCCCGACAGGGGGGGACCAGCCCCAGCATTTT
TRBJ2-3,TRBV9,few,TRBD2,CASSRSGLAGDTDTQYF,TGTGCCAGCAGCAGATCTGGACTAGCGGGAGACACAGATACGCAGTATTTT
TRBJ2-7,TRBV6-6,many,NA,CASSYGTRAYEQYF,TGTGCCAGCAGTTACGGGACACGCGCCTACGAGCAGTACTTC
TRBJ2-3,TRBV12-3/TRBV12-4,few,NA,CASSPPGLGGTDTQYF,TGTGCCAGCAGTCCACCGGGGCTAGGAGGCACAGATACGCAGTATTTT
TRBJ1-1,TRBV28,many,TRBD1,CASNNRGREGDTEAFF,TGTGCCAGCAATAACAGGGGGCGCGAAGGGGACACTGAAGCTTTCTTT
TRBJ2-7,TRBV6-1,many,TRBD1,CASSFRTGVNYEQYF,TGTGCCAGCAGTTTTCGGACAGGGGTGAACTACGAGCAGTACTTC